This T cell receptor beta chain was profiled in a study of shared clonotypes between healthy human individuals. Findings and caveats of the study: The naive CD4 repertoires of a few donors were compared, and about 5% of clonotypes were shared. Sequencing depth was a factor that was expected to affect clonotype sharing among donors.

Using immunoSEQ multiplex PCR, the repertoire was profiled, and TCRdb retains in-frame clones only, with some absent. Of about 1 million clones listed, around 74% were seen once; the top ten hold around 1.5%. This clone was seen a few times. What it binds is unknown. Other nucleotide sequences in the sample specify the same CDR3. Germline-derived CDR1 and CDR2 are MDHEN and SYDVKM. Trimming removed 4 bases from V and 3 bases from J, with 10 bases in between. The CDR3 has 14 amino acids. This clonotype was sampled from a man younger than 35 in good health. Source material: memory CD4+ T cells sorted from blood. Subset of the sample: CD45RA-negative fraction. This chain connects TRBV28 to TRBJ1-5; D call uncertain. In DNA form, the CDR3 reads TGTGCCAGCAGTTGGGCGGCCTTCAATCAGCCCCAGCATTTT. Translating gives CASSWAAFNQPQHF.